The 13 T cell receptor beta chains reported below all come from one sample, sequenced in a study of memory CD4+ T cells and cytomegalovirus serostatus (dated by TCRdb to between 2018 and 2020). The library was built by means of the immunoSEQ multiplex PCR assay. This is the immuneACCESS table as TCRdb keeps it, with only in-frame sequences that have V and J called. A part of the clones is gone; compared with another copy, unresolved V genes explain less than half, and the rest is unexplained. This sample has approximately 65,000 clones in its table, and roughly 80% of those were observed once. The ten largest clones add up to 0.75% to 0.9% of the sample. A FACSAria II was used to sort memory CD4+ T cells, defined as single viable CD3+CD4+CD8-CD45RO+ cells. Sequencing input: memory CD4+ T cells from blood. The receptors shown here come from an adult in good health and CMV-seronegative.

The rearrangement joins TRBV19 to TRBJ2-6; D is perhaps TRBD1 (6 bases). CDR1 is LNHDA and CDR2 is SQIVND in the germline V gene (reference sequence). The CDR3 runs to 17 residues. V dropped 5 bases and J dropped 2 bases, with 16 bases sitting between them. CDR3 in DNA: TGTGCCAGTAGTGTTTGGGAACAGGGTCCTGGGGCCAACGTCCTGACTTTC. Translating it yields CASSVWEQGPGANVLTF.

V usage is TRBV7-2 and J usage is TRBJ2-1; the D gene is possibly TRBD2 (5 bases). The length of the CDR3 is 14 residues. Germline assignment: CDR1 SGHTA and CDR2 FQGNSA. Trimming stripped 5 bases from V and 7 bases from J, with 15 bases between. CDR3 sequence: CASSTQWRSNEQFF. CDR3 in DNA: TGTGCCAGCAGCACCCAGTGGAGGTCTAATGAGCAGTTCTTC.

V gene TRBV5-4 combines with J gene TRBJ1-2, with 7 positions matching TRBD1. The CDR3 is made up of 15 amino acids. J lost 4 bases, V lost 4 bases, and 10 bases had no gene match. Germline V gene sequence: CDR1 SGHNT, CDR2 YYREEE (reference sequence). CDR3 DNA: TGTGCCAGCAGCCCCGGGACAGCGAATGGCTATGGCTACACCTTC. This encodes CASSPGTANGYGYTF.

The chain is built from TRBV7-9 and TRBJ1-1; D unclear. Germline V gives CDR1 SEHNR, CDR2 FQNEAQ (reference sequence). V was clipped by 3 bases and J by 1 base, with 9 bases between them. This CDR3 comprises 14 residues. The CDR3 region has the DNA TGTGCCAGCAGCTTGGGGTTCGCGAACACTGAAGCTTTCTTT. Encoded protein: CASSLGFANTEAFF. The entire variable domain, with the rest obtained from reference TRBV7-9 and TRBJ1-1, is as follows: DTGVSQNPRHKITKRGQNVTFRCDPISEHNRLYWYRQTLGQGPEFLTYFQNEAQLEKSRLLSDRFSAERPKGSFSTLEIQRTEQGDSAMYLCASSLGFANTEAFFGQGTRLTVV.

This clone has only one observation. The V gene is TRBV18, the J gene TRBJ1-1; 11 bases are shared with TRBD1. V lost 1 base, J lost 4 bases, and 5 bases stayed unmatched. Germline CDR1 and CDR2: KGHSH and LQKENI. The CDR3 has 16 amino acids. CDR3 amino acids: CASSPLAGTGGTEAFF. The CDR3, as DNA: TGTGCCAGCTCACCACTTGCCGGGACAGGGGGCACTGAAGCTTTCTTT.

The chain has TRBV11-3 and TRBJ2-1, with D unresolved. Germline-derived CDR1 and CDR2 are SGHNT and YENEEA. The CDR3 length is 17 residues. V was trimmed by 2 bases and J by 3 bases, leaving 17 bases between them. This chain's CDR3 is CASSLKVSAANYNEQFF. In DNA, the CDR3 is TGTGCCAGCAGCTTAAAAGTCTCCGCAGCTAACTACAATGAGCAGTTCTTC.

V usage is TRBV5-1 and J usage is TRBJ1-1; TRBD1 is a possible D gene (6 bases). Trimming left V 2 bases short and J 5 bases short, with 10 bases between. This CDR3 is 13 amino acids long. Germline V gene data show CDR1 as SGHRS and CDR2 as YFSETQ. DNA for the CDR3: TGCGCCAGCAGCTTCCAGGGGCGAACTGAAGCTTTCTTT. This codes for CASSFQGRTEAFF.

The V call is TRBV2, the J call TRBJ2-2, with TRBD2 matching 7 bases. The CDR3 has 15 amino acids. Germline values: CDR1 SNHLY, CDR2 FYNNEI. With 1 base clipped from V and 6 bases from J, the junction kept 5 bases outside the gene matches. CDR3 amino acids: CASSEVRAGPGELFF. CDR3 coding DNA: TGTGCCAGCAGTGAAGTCAGAGCGGGGCCCGGGGAGCTGTTTTTT. Full variable domain (rest looked up from reference TRBV2 and TRBJ2-2): EPEVTQTPSHQVTQMGQEVILRCVPISNHLYFYWYRQILGQKVEFLVSFYNNEISEKSEIFDDQFSVERPDGSNFTLKIRSTKLEDSAMYFCASSEVRAGPGELFFGEGSRLTVL.

This sequence joins TRBV30 and TRBJ1-6; TRBD1 aligns across 8 bases. CDR1 and CDR2 (germline): GTSNPN, SVGIG (reference sequence). The CDR3 has 13 amino acids. The V segment lost 2 bases and the J segment 9 bases; nucleotides outside the gene matches: 3. CDR3 sequence (DNA): TGTGCCTGGAGTAAAACAGGGGGTTCACCCCTCCACTTT. As protein: CAWSKTGGSPLHF.

This clone was picked up a small number of times. The rearrangement joins TRBV27 to TRBJ1-1; D might be TRBD1 (5 bases). CDR1 and CDR2 from the germline V gene are MNHEY and SMNVEV (reference sequence). The CDR3 is 13 residues long. The V gene lost 8 bases and the J gene lost 6 bases, with 16 bases spanning the gap. This CDR3 reads CASGPQGQSEAFF. DNA of the CDR3: TGTGCCAGCGGACCTCAGGGCCAGTCTGAAGCTTTCTTT.

The rearrangement joins TRBV7-8 to TRBJ2-1; the match to TRBD2 covers 8 bases. CDR1 is SGHVS and CDR2 is FQNEAQ in the germline V gene. Trimming cost V 4 bases and J 4 bases; bases outside gene matches: 6. The CDR3 covers 15 residues. The chain's CDR3 is CASSSREGLYNEQFF. CDR3 sequence (DNA): TGTGCCAGCAGCTCACGGGAGGGTCTATACAATGAGCAGTTCTTC.

This clone showed up just a few times. The chain carries TRBV5-6 and TRBJ1-1; 7 bases map to TRBD1. Looked up from germline, CDR1 is SGHDT and CDR2 is YYEEEE. The CDR3 runs to 14 residues. V dropped 4 bases and J dropped 10; count of bases not matched to a gene: 13. CDR3 sequence reads: CASSLWPATGAAFF. The CDR3 DNA follows: TGTGCCAGCAGCCTCTGGCCGGCCACAGGGGCAGCTTTCTTT.

The sample holds many counts of this clone. The chain couples TRBV6-1 to TRBJ2-7, with 11 bases matching TRBD1. Germline V CDR1 and CDR2: MNHNS, SASEGT. Germline trimming cut 1 base from V and 5 bases from J; bases unmatched to any gene: 4. CDR3 length: 15 amino acids. In DNA form, the CDR3 reads TGTGCCAGCAGTGAAGGGGGGACAGGGGGGAACGAGCAGTACTTC. This encodes CASSEGGTGGNEQYF.